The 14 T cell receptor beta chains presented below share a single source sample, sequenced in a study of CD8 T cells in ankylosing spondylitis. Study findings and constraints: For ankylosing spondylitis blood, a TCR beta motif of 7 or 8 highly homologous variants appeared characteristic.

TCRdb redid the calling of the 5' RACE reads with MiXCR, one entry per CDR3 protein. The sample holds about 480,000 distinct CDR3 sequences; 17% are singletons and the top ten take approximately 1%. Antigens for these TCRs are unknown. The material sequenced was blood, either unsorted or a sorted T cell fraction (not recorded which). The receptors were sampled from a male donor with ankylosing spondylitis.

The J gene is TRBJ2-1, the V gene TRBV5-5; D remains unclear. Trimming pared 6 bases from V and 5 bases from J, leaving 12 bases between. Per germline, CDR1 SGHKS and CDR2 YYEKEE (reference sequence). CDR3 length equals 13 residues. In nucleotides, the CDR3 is TGTGCCAGCAATCGCGGAGAAAACAATGAGCAGTTCTTC. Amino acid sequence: CASNRGENNEQFF.

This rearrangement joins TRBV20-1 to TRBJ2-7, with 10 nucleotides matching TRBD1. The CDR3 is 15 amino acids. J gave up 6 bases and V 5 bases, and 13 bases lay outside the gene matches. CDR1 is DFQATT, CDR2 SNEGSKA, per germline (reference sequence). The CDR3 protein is CSAGSRTGGWSEQYF. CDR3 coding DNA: TGCAGTGCTGGATCAAGGACAGGGGGATGGAGCGAGCAGTACTTC.

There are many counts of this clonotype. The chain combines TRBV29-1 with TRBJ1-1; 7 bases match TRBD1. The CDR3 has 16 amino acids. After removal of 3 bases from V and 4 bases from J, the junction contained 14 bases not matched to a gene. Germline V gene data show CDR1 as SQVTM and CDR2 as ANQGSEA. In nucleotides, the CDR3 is TGCAGCGTTGAGTTTTTGGCAGGGGGTGTCGGCACTGAAGCTTTCTTT. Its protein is CSVEFLAGGVGTEAFF.

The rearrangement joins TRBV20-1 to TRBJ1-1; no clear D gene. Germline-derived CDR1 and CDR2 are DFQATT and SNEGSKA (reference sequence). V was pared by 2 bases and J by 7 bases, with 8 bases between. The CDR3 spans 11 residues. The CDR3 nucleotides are TGCAGTGCTAGAATAATGGTTGAAGCTTTCTTT. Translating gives CSARIMVEAFF.

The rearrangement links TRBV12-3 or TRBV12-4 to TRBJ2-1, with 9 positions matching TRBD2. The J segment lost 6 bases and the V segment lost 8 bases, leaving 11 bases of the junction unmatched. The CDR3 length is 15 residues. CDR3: CASPQLAGRCNEQFF. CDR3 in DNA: TGTGCCAGCCCTCAGCTAGCGGGGAGATGCAATGAGCAGTTCTTC.

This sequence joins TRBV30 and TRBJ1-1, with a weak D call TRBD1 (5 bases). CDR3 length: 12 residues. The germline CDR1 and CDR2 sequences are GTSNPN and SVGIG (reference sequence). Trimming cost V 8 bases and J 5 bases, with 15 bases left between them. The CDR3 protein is CARQNTGTEAFF. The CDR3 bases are TGTGCCCGACAGAACACGGGAACTGAAGCTTTCTTT.

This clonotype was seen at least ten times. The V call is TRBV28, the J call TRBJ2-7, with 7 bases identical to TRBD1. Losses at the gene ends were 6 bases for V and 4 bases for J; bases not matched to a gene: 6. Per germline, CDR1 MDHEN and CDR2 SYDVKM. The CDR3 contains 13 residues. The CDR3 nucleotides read TGTGCCAGCAGACGGACAGGAAATTACGAGCAGTACTTC. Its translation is CASRRTGNYEQYF.

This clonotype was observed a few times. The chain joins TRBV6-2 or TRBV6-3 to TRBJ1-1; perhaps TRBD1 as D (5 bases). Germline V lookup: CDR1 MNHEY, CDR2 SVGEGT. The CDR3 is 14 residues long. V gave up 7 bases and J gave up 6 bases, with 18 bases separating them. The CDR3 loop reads CASKILGGRAEAFF. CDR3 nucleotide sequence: TGTGCCAGCAAGATATTGGGGGGAAGGGCTGAAGCTTTCTTT.

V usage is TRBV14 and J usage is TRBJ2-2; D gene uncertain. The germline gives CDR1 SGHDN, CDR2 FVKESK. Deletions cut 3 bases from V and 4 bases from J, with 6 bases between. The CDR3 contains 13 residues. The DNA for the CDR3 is TGTGCCAGCAGCCAGACGGCCACCGGGGAGCTGTTTTTT. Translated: CASSQTATGELFF.

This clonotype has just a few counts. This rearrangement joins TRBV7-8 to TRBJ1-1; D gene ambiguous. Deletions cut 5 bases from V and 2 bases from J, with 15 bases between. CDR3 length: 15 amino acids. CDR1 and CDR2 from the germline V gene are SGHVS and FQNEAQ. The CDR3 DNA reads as TGTGCCAGCAGCCCCCAGGCCGCAGTTAACACTGAAGCTTTCTTT. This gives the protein CASSPQAAVNTEAFF. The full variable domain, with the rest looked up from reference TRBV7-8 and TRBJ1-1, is GAGVSQSPRYKVAKRGQDVALRCDPISGHVSLFWYQQALGQGPEFLTYFQNEAQLDKSGLPSDRFFAERPEGSVSTLKIQRTQQEDSAVYLCASSPQAAVNTEAFFGQGTRLTVV.

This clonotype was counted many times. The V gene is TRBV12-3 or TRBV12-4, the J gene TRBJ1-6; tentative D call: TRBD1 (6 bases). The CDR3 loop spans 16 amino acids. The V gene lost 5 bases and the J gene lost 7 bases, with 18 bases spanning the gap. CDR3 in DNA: TGTGCCAGCAGTCCGATATTCGGGACACCGAATTCACCCCTCCACTTT. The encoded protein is CASSPIFGTPNSPLHF.

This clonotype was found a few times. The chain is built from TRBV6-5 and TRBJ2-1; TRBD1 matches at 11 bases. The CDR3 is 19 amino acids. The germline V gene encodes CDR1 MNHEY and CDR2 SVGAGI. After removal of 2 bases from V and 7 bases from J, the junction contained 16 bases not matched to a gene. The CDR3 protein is CASSYGPRDRGLGVNEQFF. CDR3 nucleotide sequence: TGTGCCAGCAGTTACGGCCCCCGGGACAGGGGGTTAGGAGTTAATGAGCAGTTCTTC.

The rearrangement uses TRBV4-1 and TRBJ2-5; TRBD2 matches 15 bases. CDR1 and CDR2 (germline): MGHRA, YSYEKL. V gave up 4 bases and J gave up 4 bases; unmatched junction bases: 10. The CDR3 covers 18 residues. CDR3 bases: TGCGCCAGCAGCCGTGGACTAGCGGGGGGGCCAGGGGCAGAGACCCAGTACTTC. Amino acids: CASSRGLAGGPGAETQYF.

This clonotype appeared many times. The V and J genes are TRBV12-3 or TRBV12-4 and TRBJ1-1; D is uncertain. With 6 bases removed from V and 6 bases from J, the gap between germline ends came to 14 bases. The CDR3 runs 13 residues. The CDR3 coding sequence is TGTGCCAGCAGGGAGGACGGACCTTCTGAAGCTTTCTTT. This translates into CASREDGPSEAFF.